One sample yielded the 8 T cell receptor beta chains listed below, sequenced in a study of T cell changes during pregnancy in multiple sclerosis. Profiled with immunoSEQ multiplex PCR; TCRdb holds only in-frame clones, not every one. The sample includes around 60,000 clones, around 96% of them seen just once. The specimen comprised CD8+ T cells from peripheral blood mononuclear cells, sampled after pregnancy. Every receptor here comes from a female donor with multiple sclerosis, enrolled in a pregnancy study.

The V gene is TRBV7-9, the J gene TRBJ2-6, with D possibly TRBD1 on 5 matching bases. This CDR3 has 15 residues. V was cut by 5 bases and J by 2 bases, with 10 bases left in between. Germline V gives CDR1 SEHNR, CDR2 FQNEAQ (reference sequence). This chain's CDR3 is CASSHPGTGANVLTF. CDR3 bases: TGTGCCAGCAGCCATCCAGGGACTGGGGCCAACGTCCTGACTTTC.

The chain couples TRBV19 to TRBJ1-1; 10 bases map to TRBD1. The CDR3 extends over 14 amino acids. The V gene's germline CDR1 is LNHDA and CDR2 SQIVND (reference sequence). The junction had 6 bases not matched to a gene; V was cut back by 5 bases and J by 6 bases. For the CDR3, the DNA is TGTGCCAGTAGTTTCCGGACAGGGGGTGCTGAAGCTTTCTTT. Translation gives CASSFRTGGAEAFF.

The chain is built from TRBV2 and TRBJ2-1, with D possibly TRBD2 on 6 matching bases. The germline gives CDR1 SNHLY, CDR2 FYNNEI. V lost 6 bases, J lost 3 bases, and 9 bases lay in between. This CDR3 is built from 13 residues. The CDR3 sequence is CASREGLYNEQFF. DNA for the CDR3: TGTGCCAGCAGGGAGGGGCTCTACAATGAGCAGTTCTTC.

The rearrangement joins TRBV10-3 to TRBJ2-1; 7 nucleotides agree with TRBD2. V trimming: 0 bases; J trimming: 5 bases; junction bases outside the gene matches: 4. This CDR3 is built from 15 residues. The germline V gene encodes CDR1 ENHRY and CDR2 SYGVKD. The CDR3 DNA sequence: TGTGCCATCAGTGAGTCGAACCTAGCGGACAATGAGCAGTTCTTC. Protein sequence: CAISESNLADNEQFF.

This clone has just one count. J is TRBJ2-2 and V is TRBV9; 8 positions match TRBD2. The germline gives CDR1 SGDLS, CDR2 YYNGEE. After removal of 3 bases from V and 5 bases from J, the junction contained 9 bases not matched to a gene. The CDR3 totals 16 residues. Here the CDR3 reads CASSDSTSVGTGELFF. The CDR3 DNA is TGTGCCAGCAGCGATTCGACTAGCGTAGGAACCGGGGAGCTGTTTTTT. Full variable domain (missing parts from reference TRBV9 and TRBJ2-2): DSGVTQTPKHLITATGQRVTLRCSPRSGDLSVYWYQQSLDQGLQFLIQYYNGEERAKGNILERFSAQQFPDLHSELNLSSLELGDSALYFCASSDSTSVGTGELFFGEGSRLTVL.

The chain joins TRBV29-1 to TRBJ2-5; D unclear. CDR3 length equals 19 residues. V lost 0 bases to trimming and J lost 2 bases, with 25 bases between them. The germline CDR1 and CDR2 sequences are SQVTM and ANQGSEA. As DNA, the CDR3 is TGCAGCGTTGAAGAGGGCTCTTTTTCGGTGGAAAATGGACAAGAGACCCAGTACTTC. It yields the protein CSVEEGSFSVENGQETQYF.

This sequence joins TRBV28 and TRBJ1-2; 9 nucleotides line up with TRBD1. V lost 3 bases and J lost 1; bases outside the gene matches: 3. In germline, CDR1 is MDHEN, CDR2 SYDVKM. The CDR3 length is 15 residues. This CDR3 reads CASSFGTGINYGYTF. Here the CDR3 DNA reads TGTGCCAGCAGTTTCGGGACAGGGATTAACTATGGCTACACCTTC.

The CDR3, as DNA: TGTGCCAGCAGCTTCCAGGGCACGGGAAACACCATATATTTT. Translated: CASSFQGTGNTIYF. The V call is TRBV7-2, the J call TRBJ1-3; maybe TRBD1 (5 bases). Germline lookup yields CDR1 SGHTA and CDR2 FQGNSA. V was shortened by 3 bases and J by 4 bases, with 10 bases between the two germline ends. This CDR3 contains 14 residues.